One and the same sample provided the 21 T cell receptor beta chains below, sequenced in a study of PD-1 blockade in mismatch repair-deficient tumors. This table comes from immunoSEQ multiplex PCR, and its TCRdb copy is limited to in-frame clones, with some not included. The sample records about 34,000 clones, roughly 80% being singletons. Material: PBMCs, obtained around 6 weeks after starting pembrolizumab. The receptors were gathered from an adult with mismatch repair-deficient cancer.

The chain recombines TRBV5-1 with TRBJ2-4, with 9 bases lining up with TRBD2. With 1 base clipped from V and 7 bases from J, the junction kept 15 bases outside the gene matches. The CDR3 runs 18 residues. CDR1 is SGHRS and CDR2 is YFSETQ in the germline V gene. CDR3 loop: CASSLYYIVAGGENIQYF. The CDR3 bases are TGCGCCAGCAGCTTGTATTATATTGTGGCGGGAGGGGAGAACATTCAGTACTTC.

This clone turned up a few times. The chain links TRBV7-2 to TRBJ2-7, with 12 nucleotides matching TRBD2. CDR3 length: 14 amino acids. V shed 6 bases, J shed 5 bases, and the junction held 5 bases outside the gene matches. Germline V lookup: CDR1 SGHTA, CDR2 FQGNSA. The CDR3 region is CASSTTSGRDEQYF. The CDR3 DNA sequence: TGTGCCAGCAGTACGACTAGCGGGAGAGACGAGCAGTACTTC.

The CDR3 nucleotides are TGTGCCAGCTCAGCGGGAGGAACGAACACCGGGGAGCTGTTTTTT. Amino acids: CASSAGGTNTGELFF. The chain joins TRBV7-2 to TRBJ2-2; TRBD2 matches 9 bases. The V gene's germline CDR1 is SGHTA and CDR2 FQGNSA. This CDR3 comprises 15 residues. V was pared by 8 bases and J by 0 bases, with 4 bases of the junction left unmatched.

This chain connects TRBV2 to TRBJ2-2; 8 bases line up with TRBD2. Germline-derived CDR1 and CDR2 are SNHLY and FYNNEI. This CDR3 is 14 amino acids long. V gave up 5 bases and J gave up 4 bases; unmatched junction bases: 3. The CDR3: CASSPLAGTGELFF. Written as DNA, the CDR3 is TGTGCCAGCAGTCCCCTAGCGGGCACCGGGGAGCTGTTTTTT. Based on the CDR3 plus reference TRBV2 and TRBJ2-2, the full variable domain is EPEVTQTPSHQVTQMGQEVILRCVPISNHLYFYWYRQILGQKVEFLVSFYNNEISEKSEIFDDQFSVERPDGSNFTLKIRSTKLEDSAMYFCASSPLAGTGELFFGEGSRLTVL.

CDR3 amino acids: CSARDGGGTYF. CDR3 nucleotides: TGCAGTGCTAGAGATGGGGGGGGTACATATTTT. This sequence joins TRBV20-1 and TRBJ1-3, with a tentative D call TRBD1 (5 bases). CDR1 and CDR2 from the germline V gene are DFQATT and SNEGSKA (reference sequence). The CDR3 covers 11 residues. V lost 0 bases and J 15 bases, leaving 12 bases between the germline ends.

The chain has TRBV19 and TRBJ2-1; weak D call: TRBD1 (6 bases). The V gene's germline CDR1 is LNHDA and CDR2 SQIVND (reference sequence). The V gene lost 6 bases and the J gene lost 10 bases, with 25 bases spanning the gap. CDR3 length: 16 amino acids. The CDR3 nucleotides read TGTGCCAGTAGCCCGAACCTACAGGGTCGAACGGGGGAGCAGTTCTTC. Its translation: CASSPNLQGRTGEQFF.

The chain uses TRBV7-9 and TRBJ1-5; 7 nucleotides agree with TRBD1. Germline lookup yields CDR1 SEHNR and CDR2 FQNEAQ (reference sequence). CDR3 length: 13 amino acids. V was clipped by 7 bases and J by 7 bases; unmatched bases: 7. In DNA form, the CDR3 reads TGTGCCAGCACCCGACAGGGTGGACAGCCCCAGCATTTT. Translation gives CASTRQGGQPQHF.

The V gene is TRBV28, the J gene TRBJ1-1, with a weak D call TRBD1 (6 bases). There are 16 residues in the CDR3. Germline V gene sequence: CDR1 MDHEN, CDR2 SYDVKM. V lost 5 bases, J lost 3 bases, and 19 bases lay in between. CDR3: CASSPPGQRRDTEAFF. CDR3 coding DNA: TGTGCCAGCAGTCCACCTGGACAGCGCCGGGACACTGAAGCTTTCTTT.

CDR3 DNA sequence: TGCGCCAGCAGCCAGACAGAGAATGAAAAACTGTTTTTT. Translated, it gives CASSQTENEKLFF. V and J are TRBV4-1 and TRBJ1-4, with D possibly being TRBD1 (5 bases). The ends were cut back, 3 bases at V and 5 bases at J, with 7 bases in the middle. The CDR3 sequence is 13 residues long. Looked up from germline, CDR1 is MGHRA and CDR2 is YSYEKL.

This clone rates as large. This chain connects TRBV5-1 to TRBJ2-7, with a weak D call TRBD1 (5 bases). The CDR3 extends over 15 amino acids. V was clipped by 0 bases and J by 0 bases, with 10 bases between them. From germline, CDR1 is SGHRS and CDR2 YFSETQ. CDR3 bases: TGCGCCAGCAGCTTGGTTTCCAGGGCCTCCTACGAGCAGTACTTC. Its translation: CASSLVSRASYEQYF.

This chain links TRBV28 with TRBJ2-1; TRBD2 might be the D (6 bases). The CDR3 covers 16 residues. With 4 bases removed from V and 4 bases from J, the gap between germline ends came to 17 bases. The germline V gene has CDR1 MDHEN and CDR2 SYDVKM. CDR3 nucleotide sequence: TGTGCCAGCAGTTCCCCCGGGACTCGAGGATACAATGAGCAGTTCTTC. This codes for CASSSPGTRGYNEQFF.

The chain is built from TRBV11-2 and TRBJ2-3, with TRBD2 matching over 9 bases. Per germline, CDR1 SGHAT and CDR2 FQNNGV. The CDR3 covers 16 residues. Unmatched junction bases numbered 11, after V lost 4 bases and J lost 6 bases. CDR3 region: CASSWLAGAMVDTQYF. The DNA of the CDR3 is TGTGCCAGCAGCTGGTTAGCGGGGGCTATGGTCGATACGCAGTATTTT.

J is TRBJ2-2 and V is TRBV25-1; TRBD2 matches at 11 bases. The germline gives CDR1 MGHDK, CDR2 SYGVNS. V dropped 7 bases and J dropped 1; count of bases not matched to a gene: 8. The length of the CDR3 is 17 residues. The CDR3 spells CASKREGTSGNTGELFF. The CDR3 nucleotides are TGTGCCAGCAAGCGAGAAGGGACTAGCGGGAACACCGGGGAGCTGTTTTTT.

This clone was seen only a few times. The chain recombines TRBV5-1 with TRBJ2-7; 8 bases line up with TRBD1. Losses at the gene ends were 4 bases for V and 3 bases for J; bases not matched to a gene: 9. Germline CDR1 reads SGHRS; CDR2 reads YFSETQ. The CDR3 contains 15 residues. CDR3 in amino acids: CASSRRTGKGYEQYF. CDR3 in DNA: TGCGCCAGCAGCCGGAGGACAGGGAAGGGCTACGAGCAGTACTTC.

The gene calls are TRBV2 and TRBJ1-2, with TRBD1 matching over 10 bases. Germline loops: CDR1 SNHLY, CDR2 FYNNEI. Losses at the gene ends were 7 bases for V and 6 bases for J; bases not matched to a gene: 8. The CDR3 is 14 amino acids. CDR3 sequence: CASIQLGTGDGYTF. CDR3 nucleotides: TGTGCCAGCATTCAACTCGGGACAGGGGATGGCTACACCTTC. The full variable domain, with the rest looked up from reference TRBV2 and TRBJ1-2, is EPEVTQTPSHQVTQMGQEVILRCVPISNHLYFYWYRQILGQKVEFLVSFYNNEISEKSEIFDDQFSVERPDGSNFTLKIRSTKLEDSAMYFCASIQLGTGDGYTFGSGTRLTVV.

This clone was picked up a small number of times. The CDR3 protein is CASSQGPAYEQYF. The CDR3 DNA is TGTGCCAGCAGTCAGGGGCCAGCCTACGAGCAGTACTTC. The chain employs TRBV27 and TRBJ2-7; maybe TRBD1 (6 bases). V shed 5 bases and J shed 2 bases, with 10 bases lying between them. Germline CDR1 MNHEY, CDR2 SMNVEV (reference sequence). The CDR3 loop spans 13 amino acids.

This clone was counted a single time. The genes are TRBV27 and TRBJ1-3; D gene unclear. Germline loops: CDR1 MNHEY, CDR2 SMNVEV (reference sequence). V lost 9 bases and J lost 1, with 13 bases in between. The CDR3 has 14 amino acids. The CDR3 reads CASMRSGSGNTIYF. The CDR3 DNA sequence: TGTGCCAGTATGCGGAGCGGTTCTGGAAACACCATATATTTT.

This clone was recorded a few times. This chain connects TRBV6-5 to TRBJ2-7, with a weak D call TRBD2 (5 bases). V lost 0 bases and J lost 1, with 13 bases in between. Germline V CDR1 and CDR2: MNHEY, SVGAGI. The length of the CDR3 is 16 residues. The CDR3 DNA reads TGTGCCAGCAGTTACTCGCCTCTCGGCGGGTCCTACGAGCAGTACTTC. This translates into CASSYSPLGGSYEQYF.

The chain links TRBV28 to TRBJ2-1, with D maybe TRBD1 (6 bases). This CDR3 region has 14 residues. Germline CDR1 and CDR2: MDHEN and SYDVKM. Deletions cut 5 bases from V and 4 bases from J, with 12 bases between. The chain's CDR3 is CASSIQGQYNEQFF. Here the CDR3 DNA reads TGTGCCAGCAGTATCCAGGGACAATACAATGAGCAGTTCTTC.

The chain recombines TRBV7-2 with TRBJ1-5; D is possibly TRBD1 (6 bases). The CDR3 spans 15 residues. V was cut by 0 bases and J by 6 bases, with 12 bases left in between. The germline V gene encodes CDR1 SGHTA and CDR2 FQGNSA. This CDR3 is CASSLAGALGQPQHF. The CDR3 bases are TGTGCCAGCAGCTTAGCGGGGGCTCTGGGTCAGCCCCAGCATTTT.

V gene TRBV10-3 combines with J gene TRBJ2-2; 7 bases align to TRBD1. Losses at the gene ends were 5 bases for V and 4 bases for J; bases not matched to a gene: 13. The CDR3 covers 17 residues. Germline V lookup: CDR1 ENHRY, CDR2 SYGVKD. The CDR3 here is CAISQGPGSGGTGELFF. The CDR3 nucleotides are TGTGCCATCAGTCAAGGTCCGGGGTCAGGGGGCACCGGGGAGCTGTTTTTT.